This passage covers 23 T cell receptor beta chains from one sample sequenced in a study of cytomegalovirus exposure and HLA in healthy donors. PCR used 60 Vbeta primers and 13 Jbeta primers. Assay used: immunoSEQ multiplex PCR; TCRdb lists only in-frame clones, some missing. The data show approximately 38,000 clones, 84% seen once. The sequencing input was PBMCs. These receptors were obtained from a woman under 30 in good health and CMV-seronegative.

The V and J genes are TRBV11-2 and TRBJ1-6; D is perhaps TRBD1 (6 bases). Germline CDR1 is SGHAT and CDR2 is FQNNGV. Trimming shortened V by 2 bases and J by 11 bases, and 16 bases separated the two germline ends. This CDR3 is 15 amino acids long. CDR3: CASSLSNRPGAPLHF. CDR3 DNA: TGTGCCAGCAGCTTATCGAACAGGCCAGGGGCACCCCTCCACTTT.

The chain links TRBV28 to TRBJ1-2; weak D call: TRBD1 (5 bases). V lost 5 bases, J lost 4 bases, and 17 bases lay in between. The length of the CDR3 is 15 residues. The germline CDR1 and CDR2 sequences are MDHEN and SYDVKM. The CDR3 DNA reads as TGTGCCAGCAGTCCAACAGGAGTTGGTAGCTATGGCTACACCTTC. This encodes CASSPTGVGSYGYTF.

This chain links TRBV6-5 with TRBJ2-2; possible D gene TRBD1, 5 bases. The germline V gene encodes CDR1 MNHEY and CDR2 SVGAGI. Trimming removed 6 bases from V and 7 bases from J, with 12 bases in between. The CDR3 runs to 13 residues. As DNA, the CDR3 is TGTGCCAGCAGGTCAGGGTCGCGCGGGGAGCTGTTTTTT. Protein sequence: CASRSGSRGELFF.

The CDR3 sequence is CASSDTSGRTDTQYF. The CDR3 DNA follows: TGTGCCAGCAGCGATACTAGCGGGAGGACAGATACGCAGTATTTT. This rearrangement joins TRBV9 to TRBJ2-3; the match to TRBD2 covers 12 bases. V trimming: 3 bases; J trimming: 3 bases; junction bases outside the gene matches: 2. Germline V gives CDR1 SGDLS, CDR2 YYNGEE. This CDR3 region has 15 residues.

The chain has TRBV9 and TRBJ2-3, with D possibly being TRBD2 (6 bases). The CDR3 is 16 amino acids. Trimming took off 0 bases at V and 12 bases at J, with 23 bases between the two ends. The germline V gene encodes CDR1 SGDLS and CDR2 YYNGEE. CDR3 amino acids: CASSVASLPLEGTQYF. Here the CDR3 DNA reads TGTGCCAGCAGCGTAGCTTCCCTCCCTCTGGAGGGGACTCAGTATTTT.

The chain has TRBV6-1 and TRBJ1-1, with no clear D. The CDR3 length is 15 residues. The V and J ends lost 5 bases and 4 bases respectively, with 17 bases between them. Germline CDR1 is MNHNS and CDR2 is SASEGT. Written as DNA, the CDR3 is TGTGCCAGCAGTCGCACGGCGGAAGGGAGCACTGAAGCTTTCTTT. Its translation is CASSRTAEGSTEAFF.

The chain joins TRBV5-4 to TRBJ2-2, with 9 bases fitting TRBD2. Losses at the gene ends were 0 bases for V and 5 bases for J; bases not matched to a gene: 8. Germline lookup yields CDR1 SGHNT and CDR2 YYREEE (reference sequence). This CDR3 spans 17 amino acids. CDR3 DNA sequence: TGTGCCAGCAGCTTGGTCGGCGGGAGGGCCGGGACCGGGGAGCTGTTTTTT. This codes for CASSLVGGRAGTGELFF.

The chain uses TRBV27 and TRBJ2-7; 11 bases match TRBD1. CDR3 length: 15 amino acids. CDR1 and CDR2 from the germline V gene are MNHEY and SMNVEV (reference sequence). V dropped 7 bases and J dropped 5; count of bases not matched to a gene: 10. CDR3 DNA sequence: TGTGCCAGCAAAACGATAAGGACAGGGGGCAACGAGCAGTACTTC. This codes for CASKTIRTGGNEQYF.

The chain is built from TRBV7-3 and TRBJ2-1; weak D call: TRBD2 (6 bases). Per the germline V gene, CDR1 is SGHTA and CDR2 is FQGTGA. The germline V and J ends were trimmed by 5 bases and 8 bases, with 19 bases remaining between them. This CDR3 spans 15 amino acids. CDR3 bases: TGTGCCAGCAGCCCCCCGGGCGGGGAAGGGGATGAGCAGTTCTTC. This translates into CASSPPGGEGDEQFF.

The chain joins TRBV7-9 to TRBJ2-5; 12 nucleotides agree with TRBD2. Germline trimming cut 1 base from V and 5 bases from J; bases unmatched to any gene: 2. From germline, CDR1 is SEHNR and CDR2 FQNEAQ (reference sequence). The CDR3 loop spans 15 amino acids. The CDR3 spells CASSLGTSGVETQYF. Written as DNA, the CDR3 is TGTGCCAGCAGCTTAGGGACTAGCGGGGTCGAGACCCAGTACTTC.

The chain has TRBV5-1 and TRBJ1-1, with a weak D call TRBD1 (5 bases). The CDR3 is 12 amino acids. Per germline, CDR1 SGHRS and CDR2 YFSETQ. The V end lost 0 bases, the J end lost 11 bases, and 11 bases lay between the germline ends. Here the CDR3 reads CASSLGGRLAFF. In DNA, the CDR3 is TGCGCCAGCAGCTTGGGGGGGAGGTTGGCTTTCTTT. The variable domain in full, completed from reference TRBV5-1 and TRBJ1-1, reads KAGVTQTPRYLIKTRGQQVTLSCSPISGHRSVSWYQQTPGQGLQFLFEYFSETQRNKGNFPGRFSGRQFSNSRSEMNVSTLELGDSALYLCASSLGGRLAFFGQGTRLTVV.

About this clone itself: An end of the junction differs from the germline gene, which may be a read error. V is TRBV2 and J is TRBJ1-5; 7 bases line up with TRBD1. The CDR3 contains 15 residues. Germline V CDR1 and CDR2: SNHLY, FYNNEI. The CDR3 loop is CASSGTGAINQPQNF. CDR3 nucleotide sequence: TGTGCCAGCAGTGGAACAGGGGCGATCAATCAGCCCCAGAATTTT. Supplemented by reference TRBV2 and TRBJ1-5, the full variable domain reads EPEVTQTPSHQVTQMGQEVILRCVPISNHLYFYWYRQILGQKVEFLVSFYNNEISEKSEIFDDQFSVERPDGSNFTLKIRSTKLEDSAMYFCASSGTGAINQPQNFGDGTRLSIL.

The J gene is TRBJ1-3, the V gene TRBV30; D is undetermined. The CDR3 totals 14 residues. Germline lookup yields CDR1 GTSNPN and CDR2 SVGIG (reference sequence). Trimming left V 3 bases short and J 3 bases short, with 12 bases between. CDR3 amino acids: CAWRKMQFGNTIYF. The DNA for the CDR3 is TGTGCCTGGAGGAAAATGCAGTTTGGAAACACCATATATTTT.

Notes on this clone: One end of the junction varies from germline; a read error may be responsible. The chain recombines TRBV11-2 with TRBJ1-5; 7 bases align to TRBD1. In germline, CDR1 is SGHAT, CDR2 FQNNGV. The CDR3 has 14 amino acids. The CDR3 spells CASSSTGSNQPQNF. CDR3 bases: TGTGCCAGCAGCTCGACAGGGAGCAATCAGCCCCAGAATTTT. Full variable domain (rest looked up from reference TRBV11-2 and TRBJ1-5): EAGVAQSPRYKIIEKRQSVAFWCNPISGHATLYWYQQILGQGPKLLIQFQNNGVVDDSQLPKDRFSAERLKGVDSTLKIQPAKLEDSAVYLCASSSTGSNQPQNFGDGTRLSIL.

The chain combines TRBV4-3 with TRBJ1-5; D is ambiguous. From germline, CDR1 is LGHNA and CDR2 YSLEER. The CDR3 has 13 amino acids. Trimming removed 8 bases at V and 9 bases at J, with 17 bases between. The CDR3 is CASEPSLGRPQHF. The CDR3 coding sequence is TGCGCCAGCGAACCGTCCCTCGGTCGGCCCCAGCATTTT.

Here the CDR3 reads CASSLAGGGASEQYF. The CDR3 nucleotides read TGTGCCAGCAGCTTGGCCGGAGGGGGGGCGAGCGAGCAGTACTTC. The chain couples TRBV5-6 to TRBJ2-7, with D tentatively TRBD2 (7 bases). The CDR3 spans 15 residues. The V gene lost 0 bases and the J gene lost 6 bases, with 16 bases spanning the gap. From germline, CDR1 is SGHDT and CDR2 YYEEEE.

CDR3 in amino acids: CASSLTNLAGTQYF. The CDR3 DNA sequence: TGTGCCAGCAGCCTAACAAACCTAGCGGGTACGCAGTATTTT. The chain has TRBV7-6 and TRBJ2-3, with TRBD2 identical over 8 bases. V dropped 5 bases and J dropped 8; count of bases not matched to a gene: 9. The CDR3 length is 14 residues. The germline V gene has CDR1 SGHVS and CDR2 FNYEAQ.

The V call is TRBV4-3, the J call TRBJ2-1, with 11 bases matching TRBD2. Germline CDR1 reads LGHNA; CDR2 reads YSLEER. J lost 6 bases, V lost 4 bases, and 8 bases had no gene match. The CDR3 sequence is 16 residues long. The CDR3 here is CASSPGVGTSGNEQFF. The CDR3 nucleotides read TGCGCCAGCAGCCCCGGGGTAGGGACTAGCGGCAATGAGCAGTTCTTC.

V gene TRBV4-3 combines with J gene TRBJ1-3; the D is unclear. Germline CDR1 is LGHNA and CDR2 is YSLEER. V was pared by 0 bases and J by 0 bases, with 6 bases between. This CDR3 has 15 residues. The CDR3 DNA follows: TGCGCCAGCAGCCAAGATAGAATCTCTGGAAACACCATATATTTT. As protein: CASSQDRISGNTIYF.

This clone was counted a few times. The chain combines TRBV7-9 with TRBJ1-5; no clear D. CDR1 SEHNR and CDR2 FQNEAQ come from the germline V gene (reference sequence). V was trimmed by 5 bases and J by 11 bases, leaving 19 bases between them. This CDR3 is built from 14 residues. The CDR3 DNA reads TGTGCCAGCAGCCCTACGGCGGGCGTGGGGTCCCAGCATTTT. This sequence encodes CASSPTAGVGSQHF.

This clone was observed a handful of times. The gene calls are TRBV29-1 and TRBJ1-2, with D possibly being TRBD1 (6 bases). This CDR3 contains 14 residues. V was shortened by 6 bases and J by 4 bases, with 18 bases between the two germline ends. Germline CDR1 and CDR2: SQVTM and ANQGSEA. The CDR3 region has the DNA TGCAGCGTCCGAAGCCCGGACAGAGCCTATGGCTACACCTTC. The encoded protein is CSVRSPDRAYGYTF.

This clone was seen a handful of times. The V and J genes are TRBV15 and TRBJ2-1; D remains unclear. The CDR3 has 13 residues. V was pared by 2 bases and J by 4 bases, with 6 bases between. Germline CDR1 LNHNV, CDR2 YYDKDF (reference sequence). For the CDR3, the DNA is TGTGCCACCAGCAGAACCCAGTACAATGAGCAGTTCTTC. Protein sequence: CATSRTQYNEQFF.

This clone was observed a handful of times. CDR3 nucleotide sequence: TGTGCCAGCAGTGAAGGGAAAGAGACAGAAAAACTGTTTTTT. This encodes CASSEGKETEKLFF. The rearrangement uses TRBV6-1 and TRBJ1-4, with D unresolved. The CDR3 loop spans 14 amino acids. V gave up 1 base and J gave up 8 bases, with 11 bases separating them. Per the germline V gene, CDR1 is MNHNS and CDR2 is SASEGT.